This entry is about one T cell receptor (beta chain). Its antigen is unidentified. This sample stems from a study of cytomegalovirus exposure and HLA in healthy donors. Study-wide points: Sequencing depth roughly uniform across donors was assumed in presence/absence analyses. More clonal expansion characterized HLA-associated TCR beta chains than equally common others in a later analysis.

It was with 60 Vbeta and 13 Jbeta primers that the PCR ran. Only in-frame clones appear in the TCRdb table, and some are missing; sequencing was by immunoSEQ multiplex PCR. Its listing shows 100,000 to 150,000 clones. Germline V CDR1 and CDR2: SGHTA, FQGNSA. The V end was cut by 0 bases, the J end by 1 base, with 7 bases between. The CDR3 is 14 residues long. The chain has TRBV7-2 and TRBJ2-7; D is ambiguous. The sequenced sample consisted of PBMCs. The clonotype originates from a man aged 30 to 39 in good health and CMV-seronegative. CDR3 nucleotide sequence: TGTGCCAGCAGCTTAGCGGGCAGATCCTACGAGCAGTACTTC. This gives the protein CASSLAGRSYEQYF.